The 4 T cell receptor beta chains below were found in one sample sequenced in a study of blood T cell repertoires in COVID-19. Method: immunoSEQ multiplex PCR; TCRdb's copy keeps in-frame clones and lacks some. In the table there are 45,000 to 55,000 clones, 83% of which are singletons. The material sequenced was peripheral blood. The receptors derive from a human donor in a cohort sampled during active COVID-19.

This rearrangement joins TRBV6-4 to TRBJ2-2; TRBD1 aligns across 8 bases. Per germline, CDR1 MRHNA and CDR2 SNTAGT. The V segment lost 6 bases and the J segment 4 bases; nucleotides outside the gene matches: 1. The CDR3 runs to 13 residues. CDR3 DNA sequence: TGTGCCAGCAGAGGGACAGGCACCGGGGAGCTGTTTTTT. Translation gives CASRGTGTGELFF.

The rearrangement joins TRBV24-1 to TRBJ2-2; 8 nucleotides match TRBD2. CDR1 is KGHDR, CDR2 SFDVKD, per germline. Unmatched junction bases numbered 6, after V lost 0 bases and J lost 4 bases. The CDR3 runs to 17 residues. The CDR3 DNA reads TGTGCCACCAGTGATTTGCAGAGAGCGGGGGTCACCGGGGAGCTGTTTTTT. Its protein product is CATSDLQRAGVTGELFF.

In this sample, this clone turned up a few times. The genes are TRBV7-3 and TRBJ2-2; D is perhaps TRBD1 (7 bases). CDR1 and CDR2 (germline): SGHTA, FQGTGA. V was trimmed by 4 bases and J by 4 bases, leaving 13 bases between them. CDR3 length equals 15 residues. CDR3 amino acids: CASSSRQGGTGELFF. The CDR3 DNA reads as TGTGCCAGCAGCTCTCGACAGGGAGGCACCGGGGAGCTGTTTTTT. The whole variable domain, filled in from reference TRBV7-3 and TRBJ2-2, reads GAGVSQTPSNKVTEKGKYVELRCDPISGHTALYWYRQSLGQGPEFLIYFQGTGAADDSGLPNDRFFAVRPEGSVSTLKIQRTERGDSAVYLCASSSRQGGTGELFFGEGSRLTVL.

V usage is TRBV28 and J usage is TRBJ1-1; D perhaps matches TRBD1 (6 bases). Per germline, CDR1 MDHEN and CDR2 SYDVKM. The CDR3 loop spans 12 amino acids. Trimming cost V 10 bases and J 5 bases, with 14 bases left between them. The CDR3 here is CANQGLGTEAFF. CDR3 DNA sequence: TGTGCCAACCAGGGGCTAGGGACTGAAGCTTTCTTT.